Presented here are 19 T cell receptor beta chains from one specimen sequenced in a study of beta chain features in type 1 diabetes. Study outcomes and limitations: In every one of the four CD4+ subsets, TCRB CDR3s were moderately but significantly shorter in Type 1 diabetes patients.

Antigen specificity for these receptors is unknown. The entirety of the isolated RNA underwent reverse transcription, so expressed TCRB transcripts were sequenced. This table comes from immunoSEQ multiplex PCR, and its TCRdb copy is limited to in-frame clones, with some not included. The sample lists almost 350,000 clones; around 9.7% were seen once. Sequencing was carried out using central memory CD4+ T cells from blood. All receptors come from a man aged 30 to 45 with type 1 diabetes.

In its sample, this clone was seen many times. The rearrangement uses TRBV4-3 and TRBJ1-5, with D hard to call. The ends were cut back, 2 bases at V and 1 base at J, with 15 bases in the middle. Looked up from germline, CDR1 is LGHNA and CDR2 is YSLEER. The CDR3 sequence is 17 residues long. The CDR3 DNA reads as TGCGCCAGCAGCCAAAACCTCCGACCGTCCAGCAATCAGCCCCAGCATTTT. Residues: CASSQNLRPSSNQPQHF.

The chain combines TRBV6-5 with TRBJ1-4, with D possibly matching TRBD1 (6 bases). The V and J ends lost 2 bases and 6 bases respectively, with 10 bases between them. Germline assignment: CDR1 MNHEY and CDR2 SVGAGI. The CDR3 is made up of 14 amino acids. The CDR3 DNA sequence: TGTGCCAGCAGTTACGGGGGCAACCATGAAAAACTGTTTTTT. Translating it yields CASSYGGNHEKLFF.

The chain couples TRBV5-6 to TRBJ2-3; D gene ambiguous. The CDR3 contains 13 residues. V shed 0 bases and J shed 8 bases, with 10 bases lying between them. Looked up from germline, CDR1 is SGHDT and CDR2 is YYEEEE. For the CDR3, the DNA is TGTGCCAGCAGCTTGGCCCCCCCAGGTACGCAGTATTTT. Translated, it gives CASSLAPPGTQYF.

This chain links TRBV4-3 with TRBJ1-1; D is undetermined. Trimming took off 1 base at V and 5 bases at J, with 8 bases between the two ends. The CDR3 is 13 amino acids. Germline CDR1 and CDR2: LGHNA and YSLEER. The CDR3 is CASSQVSTTEAFF. CDR3 bases: TGCGCCAGCAGCCAAGTATCGACGACTGAAGCTTTCTTT.

V gene TRBV5-1 combines with J gene TRBJ2-2; D is ambiguous. The CDR3 has 15 amino acids. Germline V gives CDR1 SGHRS, CDR2 YFSETQ. Trimming cost V 4 bases and J 6 bases, with 16 bases left between them. The CDR3 region has the DNA TGCGCCAGCAGCCCCCTAACAATCTCGGCCGGGGAGCTGTTTTTT. Protein: CASSPLTISAGELFF.

This clone was detected a few times. CDR3 amino acids: CASSIRDYEQYF. In DNA form, the CDR3 reads TGTGCCAGCAGTATCCGGGACTACGAGCAGTACTTC. This chain links TRBV2 with TRBJ2-7; D perhaps matches TRBD2 (5 bases). Germline CDR1 SNHLY, CDR2 FYNNEI. The CDR3 sequence is 12 residues long. The germline V and J ends were trimmed by 5 bases and 3 bases, with 8 bases remaining between them.

V usage is TRBV7-9 and J usage is TRBJ1-5; D unclear. The CDR3 spans 12 residues. Deletions cut 3 bases from V and 9 bases from J, with 9 bases between. Germline CDR1 is SEHNR and CDR2 is FQNEAQ (reference sequence). The CDR3 DNA sequence: TGTGCCAGCAGCTTCGACACCGGGCCCCAGCATTTT. Translating it yields CASSFDTGPQHF.

The chain combines TRBV5-1 with TRBJ1-5, with D maybe TRBD1 (6 bases). Germline V gene sequence: CDR1 SGHRS, CDR2 YFSETQ. The CDR3 contains 15 residues. V dropped 4 bases and J dropped 2 bases, with 13 bases sitting between them. This CDR3 is CASSPGDSRNQPQHF. DNA of the CDR3: TGCGCCAGCAGCCCAGGGGATTCCCGCAATCAGCCCCAGCATTTT.

This clone was picked up a small number of times. The chain recombines TRBV19 with TRBJ2-6; D unclear. The CDR3 consists of 16 residues. Germline CDR1 LNHDA, CDR2 SQIVND (reference sequence). The V and J ends lost 4 bases and 1 base respectively, with 11 bases between them. The CDR3 bases are TGTGCCAGTAGTACCTGGACGGGTTCTGGGGCCAACGTCCTGACTTTC. Amino acid sequence: CASSTWTGSGANVLTF.

V is TRBV7-2 and J is TRBJ2-2; 9 positions match TRBD1. Germline-derived CDR1 and CDR2 are SGHTA and FQGNSA. The CDR3 is made up of 14 amino acids. V shed 10 bases, J shed 6 bases, and the junction held 9 bases outside the gene matches. The CDR3, as DNA: TGTGCCACCCAGGACAGGGGTTTGGCCGGGGAGCTGTTTTTT. Translated: CATQDRGLAGELFF.

A few counts support this clone. The rearrangement links TRBV7-2 to TRBJ2-3; TRBD1 agrees at 9 bases. Looked up from germline, CDR1 is SGHTA and CDR2 is FQGNSA. The CDR3 length is 18 residues. V lost 3 bases to trimming and J lost 0 bases; unmatched junction nucleotides: 10. The CDR3 DNA follows: TGTGCCAGCAGCTTTATGAATCCCGGGACAGGGAGCACAGATACGCAGTATTTT. Its protein product is CASSFMNPGTGSTDTQYF.

The chain joins TRBV5-1 to TRBJ2-2; the match to TRBD2 covers 8 bases. CDR3 length: 16 residues. Germline CDR1 is SGHRS and CDR2 is YFSETQ. V gave up 2 bases and J gave up 4 bases; unmatched junction bases: 7. The CDR3 nucleotides are TGCGCCAGCAGCTTCAGAAGCGGGGGCTCCACCGGGGAGCTGTTTTTT. Encoded protein: CASSFRSGGSTGELFF.

The chain employs TRBV7-2 and TRBJ1-5; D is ambiguous. This CDR3 has 15 residues. The ends were cut back, 1 base at V and 0 bases at J, with 7 bases in the middle. Looked up from germline, CDR1 is SGHTA and CDR2 is FQGNSA. The CDR3 DNA sequence: TGTGCCAGCAGCTTAGTGGCAGATAGCAATCAGCCCCAGCATTTT. Translated: CASSLVADSNQPQHF.

This clone was seen a few times. This sequence joins TRBV30 and TRBJ1-1, with a weak D call TRBD1 (6 bases). The CDR3 has 14 amino acids. The germline gives CDR1 GTSNPN, CDR2 SVGIG (reference sequence). Deletions cut 4 bases from V and 3 bases from J, with 15 bases between. The CDR3, as DNA: TGTGCCTGGAACCAGGGGCAGGTGGACACTGAAGCTTTCTTT. Its protein product is CAWNQGQVDTEAFF.

For the CDR3, the DNA is TGCGCCAGCAGGGAGAATTCACCCCTCCACTTT. Amino acids: CASRENSPLHF. V gene TRBV10-2 combines with J gene TRBJ1-6; D is unclear. The CDR3 is 11 amino acids. Deletions cut 6 bases from V and 7 bases from J, with 4 bases between. Germline CDR1 is WSHSY and CDR2 is SAAADI.

This clone has a handful of counts. The CDR3 spells CASSVEGTRADTQYF. The CDR3 DNA follows: TGTGCCAGCAGCGTAGAGGGGACGAGAGCAGATACGCAGTATTTT. J is TRBJ2-3 and V is TRBV9, with D possibly being TRBD1 or TRBD2 (5 bases each). The CDR3 spans 15 residues. CDR1 is SGDLS, CDR2 YYNGEE, per germline. V was shortened by 0 bases and J by 4 bases, with 12 bases between the two germline ends.

This clone turned up a few times. The chain couples TRBV7-8 to TRBJ2-2; TRBD1 matches at 8 bases. J gave up 0 bases and V 1 base, and 1 base lay outside the gene matches. This CDR3 is 16 amino acids long. In germline, CDR1 is SGHVS, CDR2 FQNEAQ. The CDR3 sequence: CASSLGQGPNTGELFF. The CDR3 DNA sequence: TGTGCCAGCAGCTTAGGACAGGGGCCGAACACCGGGGAGCTGTTTTTT.

The rearrangement uses TRBV11-2 and TRBJ2-5, with D perhaps matching TRBD1 or TRBD2 (6 bases each). Trimming stripped 2 bases from V and 5 bases from J, with 15 bases between. Germline-derived CDR1 and CDR2 are SGHAT and FQNNGV. This CDR3 has 15 residues. The CDR3 is CASSLFPGARETQYF. Here the CDR3 DNA reads TGTGCCAGCAGCTTATTTCCGGGGGCGCGGGAGACCCAGTACTTC.

This chain uses TRBV9 with TRBJ2-5; D gene ambiguous. This CDR3 is built from 14 residues. V lost 4 bases to trimming and J lost 5 bases, with 15 bases between them. Per germline, CDR1 SGDLS and CDR2 YYNGEE. CDR3 loop: CASSPMGIRETQYF. CDR3 bases: TGTGCCAGCAGCCCAATGGGGATTAGGGAGACCCAGTACTTC. Together with reference TRBV9 and TRBJ2-5, the CDR3 gives the full variable domain: DSGVTQTPKHLITATGQRVTLRCSPRSGDLSVYWYQQSLDQGLQFLIQYYNGEERAKGNILERFSAQQFPDLHSELNLSSLELGDSALYFCASSPMGIRETQYFGPGTRLLVL.